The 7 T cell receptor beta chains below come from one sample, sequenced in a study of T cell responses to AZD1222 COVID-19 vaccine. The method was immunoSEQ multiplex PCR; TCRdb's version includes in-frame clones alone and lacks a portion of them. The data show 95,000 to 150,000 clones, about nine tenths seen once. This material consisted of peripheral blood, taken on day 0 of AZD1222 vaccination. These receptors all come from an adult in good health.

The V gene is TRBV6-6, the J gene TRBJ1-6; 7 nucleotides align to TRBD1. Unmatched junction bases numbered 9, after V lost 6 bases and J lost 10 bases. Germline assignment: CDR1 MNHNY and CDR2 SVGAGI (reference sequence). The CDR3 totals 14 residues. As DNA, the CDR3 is TGTGCCAGCAGGCCTACAGGGGAAGGATCACCCCTCCACTTT. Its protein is CASRPTGEGSPLHF.

The CDR3 DNA reads TGTGCCTCAGGGGGGGGCGCCACCTATAATTCACCCCTCCACTTT. Residues: CASGGGATYNSPLHF. V and J are TRBV10-3 and TRBJ1-6; 7 positions agree with TRBD1. This CDR3 comprises 15 residues. CDR1 is ENHRY, CDR2 SYGVKD, per germline. V lost 11 bases, J lost 2 bases, and 9 bases stayed unmatched.

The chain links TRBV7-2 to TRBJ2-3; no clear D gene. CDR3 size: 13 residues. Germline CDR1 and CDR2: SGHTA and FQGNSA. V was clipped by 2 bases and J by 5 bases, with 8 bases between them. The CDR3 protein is CASSLNPGDTQYF. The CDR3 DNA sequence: TGTGCCAGCAGCTTAAACCCGGGAGATACGCAGTATTTT.

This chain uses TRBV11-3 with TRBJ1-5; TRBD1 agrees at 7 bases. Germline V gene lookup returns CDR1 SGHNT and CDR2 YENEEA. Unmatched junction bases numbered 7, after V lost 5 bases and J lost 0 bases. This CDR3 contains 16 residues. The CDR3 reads CASSQGGKYSNQPQHF. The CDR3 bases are TGTGCCAGCAGCCAGGGGGGAAAGTATAGCAATCAGCCCCAGCATTTT.

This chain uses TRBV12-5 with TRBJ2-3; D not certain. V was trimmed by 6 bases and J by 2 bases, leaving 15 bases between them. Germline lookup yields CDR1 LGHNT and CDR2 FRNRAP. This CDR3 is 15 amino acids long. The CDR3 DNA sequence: TGTGCTAGTGGGATGGGGTCCGGGTTCACAGATACGCAGTATTTT. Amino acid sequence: CASGMGSGFTDTQYF.

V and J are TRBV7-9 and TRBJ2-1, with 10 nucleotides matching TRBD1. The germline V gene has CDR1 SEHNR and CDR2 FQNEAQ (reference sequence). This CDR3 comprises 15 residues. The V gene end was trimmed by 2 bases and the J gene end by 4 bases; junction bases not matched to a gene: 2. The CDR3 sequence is CASSLRTGGYNEQFF. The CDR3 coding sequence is TGTGCCAGCAGCTTACGGACAGGGGGTTACAATGAGCAGTTCTTC.

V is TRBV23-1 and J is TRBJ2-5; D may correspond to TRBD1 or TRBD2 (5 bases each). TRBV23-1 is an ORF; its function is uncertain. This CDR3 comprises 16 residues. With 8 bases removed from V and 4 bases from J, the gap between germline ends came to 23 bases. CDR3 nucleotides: TGCGCCAGCGTCCGGAAAATGGGACCCCTGGGAGAGACCCAGTACTTC. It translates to CASVRKMGPLGETQYF.